Here is one TCR beta chain with its context. Its antigen target is currently unknown. One base away there is no much larger clone; base qualities are not given. CD8 naive samples were obtained by positive selection for CCR7 among CD45RO-negative cells, yielding a CD45RA+CCR7+ population from which TemRA cells were excluded. Donors were healthy HIV-negative adults with no recently reported acute infections or vaccinations. Every donor was a Caucasian adult residing in Nashville, Tennessee, USA. After blood collection by leukapheresis, PBMCs were isolated using Ficoll-Histopaque density gradient centrifugation and then cryopreserved in the vapor phase of liquid nitrogen. Purity and quantity of every magnetically sorted T cell population were checked by analytical flow cytometry. Genomic DNA was isolated from every sorted fraction and measured by UV absorbance on a Nanodrop 2000c. Using the deep immunoSEQ assay, multiplex PCR amplified TCR CDR3 regions from genomic DNA. Extracted genomic DNA from each cell subset was spread evenly across all wells of several immunoSEQ 96-well plates, with each plate serving as a replicate. For sorted subsets, around 200 ng genomic DNA, equal to about 30,000 T cell genomes, was loaded into each replicate PCR. Purified libraries were quantified with a Qubit 3.0 fluorometer, sized on a Bioanalyzer 2100, and re-quantified with the KAPA Library Quantification kit. Each immunoSEQ 96-well plate was sequenced on its own single-read 150-cycle Illumina NextSeq 550 flow cell. As for the original processing: Because only junctional sequences without quality scores were contained in the immunoSEQ output, filtering matching that applied to full-length reads could not be performed. To assign V/J genes and CDR3, sequences were annotated using PyIR, a Python wrapper for IgBLAST v1.9, with IMGT germline references. Reads were removed for weak V/J assignments (E-value above 1e-6), missing CDR3, stop codons, out-of-frame junctions, or ambiguous translated residues. A V3J clonotype was defined by an identical inferred V gene, J gene, and CDR3 amino acid sequence. To compute the percentage overlap between repertoires, the number of shared unique clonotypes was divided by the size of the smaller repertoire. Richness of each repertoire was evaluated using RTK rarefaction, the Chao1 estimator, and Recon v2.1 estimates of unobserved clonotypes. OLGA was used to compute generation probabilities for all TCRbeta clonotypes that the gDNA method yielded from a few donors. TCRdb provides this immuneACCESS table in a form limited to in-frame rearrangements. Some clones are lacking; in checked studies, under half of them reflect an unresolved V gene, and why the rest are absent is not known. That table supplies the V and J calls and clone size; D and trimming were determined from the DNA. This sample comprises some 630,000 clones, around 96% of them detected only once. The leading ten clones occupy less than 0.12% of the sample.

These data are taken from a study of shared clonotypes between healthy human individuals (dated by TCRdb to the early 2020s). For the wider study: The cohort included three men and a couple of women between 18 and 49 years of age. For each donor, CD4 naive and CD4 memory were each run on three plates, CD8 naive on two plates, and CD8 memory on one plate. To estimate repertoire size and how much clonotype sharing occurs between individuals, the study deeply sequenced the blood TCR repertoires of about five healthy adults. To increase sequencing depth and limit assay-specific biases, different laboratories used diverse techniques to prepare libraries and sequence TCR repertoires. Between about 0.94 and 8.9 billion PBMCs per donor were obtained by leukapheresis. Summary of the overall study and its limitations: Estimated clonotype richness was generally larger for naive than for memory subsets. The small number of donors limited the genetic and exposure-history diversity represented. Incomplete sequencing was indicated by rarefaction of sorted-subset datasets, despite the large sequencing depth. Pairwise subsampling led to the expectation that sequencing depth would affect the degree of clonotype sharing among donors. Only blood was sampled, and tissue TCR repertoires likely differ from those in blood. Clonotypes shared by all four sorted-subset donors showed higher generation probabilities than non-shared clonotypes. Sharing across a few donors was observed for 4.5% to 6.5% of naive CD4, over 3% of naive CD8, over 2% of memory CD4, and over 0.3% of memory CD8 clonotypes.

CDR1 and CDR2 (SEHNR, FQNEAQ) derive from the germline V gene (reference sequence). The germline V end is reduced by 0 bases and the J end by 6 bases; junction bases left unmatched: 7. The CDR3 numbers 16 residues from cysteine through phenylalanine. Of the read, only the CDR3 DNA is kept; its 48 bases are in frame from base 1. Sequences were obtained from naive CD8+ T cells sorted from blood. The label giving this sample's cell subset or site can be read as: CD45RA+CCR7+. The receptor's source is a woman in her 30s in good health. The chain joins TRBV7-9 to TRBJ2-1; 8 bases in between match TRBD2. DNA sequence: TGTGCCAGCAGCTTAGCGATGTTAGGACTAGCCAATGAGCAGTTCTTC. It encodes CASSLAMLGLANEQFF.